This is a list of T cell receptor beta chains from one sample in a study of control samples from healthy donors and cancer patients. TCRdb keeps only in-frame clones here, not all; method: immunoSEQ multiplex PCR. Among 100,000 to 150,000 clones listed, around 92% were seen once. Sequenced input: blood. These receptors were obtained from a woman in her fifties or sixties in good health. Each CDR3 is given with its conserved first and last residue. A D gene is named only where the DNA matches it firmly. The size entry is marked missing in some rows and otherwise reads once, few, many or a size class.

abundance,j_gene,d_gene,v_gene,CDR3aa,CDR3nt
-,TRBJ2-5,TRBD2,TRBV6-5,CASSYSGGLAGTQYF,TGTGCCAGCAGTTACTCCGGGGGGCTAGCGGGGACCCAGTACTTC
once,TRBJ2-1,TRBD1,TRBV5-1,CASSFGQGGNEQFF,TGCGCCAGCAGCTTTGGACAGGGGGGCAATGAGCAGTTCTTC
-,TRBJ2-7,-,TRBV11-2,CASSRQGGSDLYEQYF,TGTGCCAGCAGCCGGCAGGGGGGGTCGGACCTCTACGAGCAGTACTTC
once,TRBJ1-2,-,TRBV6-1,CASSDRYGYTF,TGTGCCAGCAGTGATAGATATGGCTACACCTTC
-,TRBJ1-6,-,TRBV21-1,CASSLGQGEASPLHF,TGTGCCAGCAGCCTTGGACAGGGGGAGGCTTCACCCCTCCACTTT
-,TRBJ2-1,-,TRBV18,CASSPPQGSVNEQFF,TGTGCCAGCTCACCCCCCCAGGGGTCCGTCAATGAGCAGTTCTTC
-,TRBJ1-1,TRBD1,TRBV30,CAWYDRDTEAFF,TGTGCCTGGTACGACAGGGACACTGAAGCTTTCTTT
-,TRBJ2-2,TRBD1,TRBV7-8,CASSSNLPGQGYTGELFF,TGTGCCAGCAGCTCTAACTTGCCGGGACAGGGGTACACCGGGGAGCTGTTTTTT
-,TRBJ1-1,TRBD1,TRBV19,CASSPPTGSGTEAFF,TGTGCCAGTAGTCCCCCGACAGGGTCGGGCACTGAAGCTTTCTTT
-,TRBJ2-3,TRBD2,TRBV7-9,CASSLGLASGRSTDTQYF,TGTGCCAGCAGCTTAGGGTTGGCTAGCGGGAGGAGCACAGATACGCAGTATTTT
-,TRBJ2-1,-,TRBV6-5,CASRSGSYNEQFF,TGTGCCAGCAGGTCGGGTTCCTACAATGAGCAGTTCTTC
-,TRBJ2-3,-,TRBV11-2,CASSLGMLHLTDTQYF,TGTGCCAGCAGCTTAGGTATGCTCCATCTCACAGATACGCAGTATTTT
-,TRBJ2-1,-,TRBV19,CASSIYNEQFF,TGTGCCAGTAGTATCTACAATGAGCAGTTCTTC
-,TRBJ1-1,-,TRBV5-1,CASSSKGAEAFF,TGCGCCAGCAGTTCAAAGGGCGCTGAAGCTTTCTTT
-,TRBJ1-5,-,TRBV19,CASSSRVRQPQHF,TGTGCCAGTAGTAGCAGGGTGAGGCAGCCCCAGCATTTT
once,TRBJ1-1,TRBD1,TRBV12-3/TRBV12-4,CASIDRDEKTFF,TGTGCCAGCATTGACAGGGATGAGAAAACTTTCTTT
-,TRBJ1-6,-,TRBV6-5,CASRERVGNSPLHF,TGTGCCAGCAGAGAGCGTGTGGGAAATTCACCCCTCCACTTT
-,TRBJ1-2,-,TRBV27,CASSLSAKLYGYTF,TGTGCCAGCAGTTTATCGGCGAAACTCTATGGCTACACCTTC
-,TRBJ1-1,-,TRBV6-6,CASNSRRNTEAFF,TGTGCCAGCAATTCGCGGCGGAACACTGAAGCTTTCTTT
-,TRBJ2-5,-,TRBV19,CASSIVGRGTIQTQYF,TGTGCCAGTAGTATCGTTGGAAGGGGAACTATCCAGACCCAGTACTTC
-,TRBJ2-1,-,TRBV30,CAWSGVSGNEQFF,TGTGCCTGGAGCGGGGTTAGCGGAAATGAGCAGTTCTTC
-,TRBJ1-1,-,TRBV2,CASRDGRNTEAFF,TGTGCCAGCAGGGATGGTAGGAACACTGAAGCTTTCTTT
-,TRBJ2-5,TRBD1,TRBV18,CASSPPGQGLSPIKTQYF,TGTGCCAGCTCACCACCGGGACAGGGACTCTCCCCAATAAAGACCCAGTACTTC
-,TRBJ1-1,-,TRBV12-5,CASAPNTEAFF,TGTGCTAGTGCCCCAAACACTGAAGCTTTCTTT
-,TRBJ1-3,-,TRBV19,CASKGTTGNTIYF,TGTGCCAGTAAAGGGACAACTGGAAACACCATATATTTT
-,TRBJ1-5,-,TRBV10-3,CAISVQGDQPQHF,TGTGCCATCAGTGTACAGGGCGATCAGCCCCAGCATTTT
-,TRBJ2-7,TRBD1,TRBV9,CASSVDLDRGDYEQYF,TGTGCCAGCAGCGTAGACCTTGACAGGGGTGACTACGAGCAGTACTTC
-,TRBJ2-3,-,TRBV6-1,CASSEARGWSTDTQYF,TGTGCCAGCAGTGAAGCAAGGGGGTGGTCCACAGATACGCAGTATTTT
-,TRBJ1-2,-,TRBV27,CASKIGGSDGYTF,TGTGCCAGCAAGATCGGGGGGTCGGATGGCTACACCTTC
few,TRBJ2-1,-,TRBV24-1,CATSDPSFGAAGYNEQFF,TGTGCCACCAGTGACCCTTCGTTTGGGGCGGCTGGGTACAATGAGCAGTTCTTC
-,TRBJ1-1,-,TRBV27,CASSLFQGLGTEAFF,TGTGCCAGCAGTTTATTTCAGGGGTTGGGCACTGAAGCTTTCTTT
-,TRBJ1-5,-,TRBV5-1,CASSLDDNQPQHF,TGCGCCAGCAGCTTGGACGACAATCAGCCCCAGCATTTT
-,TRBJ2-5,-,TRBV2,CASSEALRAEETQYF,TGTGCCAGCAGTGAAGCGCTCAGGGCGGAAGAGACCCAGTACTTC
-,TRBJ1-5,TRBD1,TRBV5-1,CASSLAEGQGARVDQPQHF,TGCGCCAGCAGCTTGGCCGAGGGACAGGGGGCGAGAGTGGATCAGCCCCAGCATTTT
-,TRBJ1-1,-,TRBV2,CASSPFGGMGTEAFF,TGTGCCAGCAGCCCCTTTGGGGGGATGGGGACTGAAGCTTTCTTT
-,TRBJ1-5,-,TRBV24-1,CATSDKVGGNQPQHF,TGTGCCACCAGTGATAAGGTGGGGGGCAATCAGCCCCAGCATTTT
-,TRBJ1-4,-,TRBV18,CASSQGLNEKLFF,TGTGCCAGCTCACAGGGGCTTAATGAAAAACTGTTTTTT
once,TRBJ2-2,-,TRBV24-1,CATARGLNTGELFF,TGTGCCACGGCGAGGGGCCTGAACACCGGGGAGCTGTTTTTT
-,TRBJ1-3,-,TRBV5-4,CASSVGTVAGNTIYF,TGTGCCAGCTCGGTGGGTACGGTTGCGGGAAACACCATATATTTT
-,TRBJ1-5,TRBD1,TRBV19,CASRFQGGNQPQHF,TGTGCCAGTAGATTTCAGGGGGGCAATCAGCCCCAGCATTTT
-,TRBJ2-2,-,TRBV6-5,CASSYAPWAGELFF,TGTGCCAGCAGTTACGCCCCGTGGGCCGGGGAGCTGTTTTTT
-,TRBJ2-7,TRBD1,TRBV30,CAWSVGTGAEQYF,TGTGCCTGGAGTGTCGGGACAGGGGCCGAGCAGTACTTC
-,TRBJ2-5,-,TRBV28,CASNPAGVQETQYF,TGTGCCAGCAACCCCGCAGGGGTACAAGAGACCCAGTACTTC
-,TRBJ2-7,-,TRBV19,CASRQDISYEQYF,TGTGCCAGTAGACAGGACATTTCCTACGAGCAGTACTTC
-,TRBJ1-1,-,TRBV7-9,CASSPGGGTGNNREAFF,TGTGCCAGCAGCCCCGGCGGGGGGACCGGAAACAACAGGGAAGCTTTCTTT